These 15 T cell receptor beta chains came from one sample sequenced in a study of T cell repertoires in cytomegalovirus infection (dated by TCRdb to 2018 to 2020). Sequencing took place on an Illumina HiSeq 1500. In TCRdb, the public reads were trimmed at Q25 with fastp and aligned with MiXCR, with productive beta chains retained. For every CDR3 protein sequence, its rows merge into one entry that carries the most common genes and DNA. The sample table records about 530,000 distinct CDR3 sequences; around 27% of these occur just once. Of the sample, roughly 13% falls within the top ten clones. The sequencing input was PBMCs. Receptors originate from a human donor in good health (CMV status not recorded). Some clones in this sample may be carry-over from other donors' samples.

V usage is TRBV14 and J usage is TRBJ2-7; 7 nucleotides agree with TRBD1. This CDR3 spans 16 amino acids. Trimming took 1 base from V and 1 from J; bases not matched to a gene: 7. The germline CDR1 and CDR2 sequences are SGHDN and FVKESK. The CDR3 region is CASSQAGTDNSYEQYV. CDR3 nucleotide sequence: TGTGCCAGCAGCCAAGCTGGGACAGACAATTCCTACGAGCAGTACGTC.

In this sample, this clonotype turned up a few times. The chain recombines TRBV7-9 with TRBJ1-5; D is uncertain. The V and J ends lost 7 bases and 5 bases respectively, with 9 bases between them. This CDR3 comprises 12 residues. Per the germline V gene, CDR1 is SEHNR and CDR2 is FQNEAQ (reference sequence). The CDR3 nucleotides are TGTGCCAGCACCCTGAATTATCAGCCCCAGCATTTT. Translated, it gives CASTLNYQPQHF.

This clonotype was counted a few times. The chain employs TRBV20-1 and TRBJ1-5; maybe TRBD1 (6 bases). CDR1 is DFQATT, CDR2 SNEGSKA, per germline (reference sequence). Deletions cut 1 base from V and 2 bases from J, with 9 bases between. This CDR3 is 14 amino acids long. The CDR3 sequence is CSARAGDGNQPQHF. CDR3 in DNA: TGCAGTGCTAGAGCAGGGGATGGCAATCAGCCCCAGCATTTT.

The gene calls are TRBV28 and TRBJ1-6; 10 nucleotides match TRBD1. CDR1 is MDHEN and CDR2 is SYDVKM in the germline V gene. Unmatched junction bases numbered 6, after V lost 6 bases and J lost 7 bases. This CDR3 is built from 15 residues. The CDR3 here is CASRPLGQGNSPLHF. For the CDR3, the DNA is TGTGCCAGCAGACCTCTGGGACAGGGGAATTCACCCCTCCACTTT.

The rearrangement joins TRBV7-2 to TRBJ2-1; no clear D gene. Germline V lookup: CDR1 SGHTA, CDR2 FQGNSA. V lost 2 bases and J 0 bases, leaving 8 bases between the germline ends. This CDR3 has 15 amino acids. CDR3 residues: CASSLWPPSYNEQFF. DNA for the CDR3: TGTGCCAGCAGCTTATGGCCTCCCTCCTACAATGAGCAGTTCTTC. Together with reference TRBV7-2 and TRBJ2-1, the CDR3 gives the full variable domain: GAGVSQSPSNKVTEKGKDVELRCDPISGHTALYWYRQSLGQGLEFLIYFQGNSAPDKSGLPSDRFSAERTGGSVSTLTIQRTQQEDSAVYLCASSLWPPSYNEQFFGPGTRLTVL.

This rearrangement joins TRBV4-3 to TRBJ2-1, with unresolved D. Trimming removed 7 bases at V and 6 bases at J, with 19 bases between. The CDR3 contains 15 residues. Germline V gives CDR1 LGHNA, CDR2 YSLEER. Here the CDR3 reads CASTRKGADGNEQFF. CDR3 coding DNA: TGCGCCAGCACCCGCAAGGGCGCAGACGGCAATGAGCAGTTCTTC.

This clonotype was counted only a few times. The V and J genes are TRBV2 and TRBJ2-1; no definite D call. Germline loops: CDR1 SNHLY, CDR2 FYNNEI. V was cut by 4 bases and J by 3 bases, with 10 bases left in between. The CDR3 length is 14 residues. Here the CDR3 DNA reads TGTGCCAGCAGTGGCTCCCAGAACTACAATGAGCAGTTCTTC. Protein product: CASSGSQNYNEQFF.

V usage is TRBV2 and J usage is TRBJ2-1, with 7 bases identical to TRBD2. Germline assignment: CDR1 SNHLY and CDR2 FYNNEI. This CDR3 has 15 residues. V dropped 4 bases and J dropped 4; count of bases not matched to a gene: 7. The CDR3 DNA reads as TGTGCCAGCAGTGCCAAACTAGCGACTTACAATGAGCAGTTCTTC. Translating it yields CASSAKLATYNEQFF. Looking up the rest from reference TRBV2 and TRBJ2-1 gives the full variable domain: EPEVTQTPSHQVTQMGQEVILRCVPISNHLYFYWYRQILGQKVEFLVSFYNNEISEKSEIFDDQFSVERPDGSNFTLKIRSTKLEDSAMYFCASSAKLATYNEQFFGPGTRLTVL.

This clonotype was detected a few times. The chain joins TRBV28 to TRBJ2-2; the D is unclear. This CDR3 contains 12 residues. Trimming pared 3 bases from V and 5 bases from J, leaving 4 bases between. The germline CDR1 and CDR2 sequences are MDHEN and SYDVKM. This CDR3 reads CASSLWTGELFF. CDR3 bases: TGTGCCAGCAGTTTGTGGACCGGGGAGCTGTTTTTT.

Many counts were recorded for this clonotype. The J gene is TRBJ2-1, the V gene TRBV7-8; 10 bases fit TRBD1. The CDR3 length is 15 residues. Germline CDR1 reads SGHVS; CDR2 reads FQNEAQ. Germline trimming cut 5 bases from V and 1 base from J; bases unmatched to any gene: 2. CDR3 residues: CASSRGQGSYNEQFF. CDR3 nucleotides: TGTGCCAGCAGCCGGGGACAGGGGTCCTACAATGAGCAGTTCTTC.

With respect to this clonotype: It may be a read error: a sequence one base away is much more abundant. V and J are TRBV7-8 and TRBJ1-5; tentatively, D is TRBD1 (6 bases). The germline CDR1 and CDR2 sequences are SGHVS and FQNEAQ. The CDR3 contains 15 residues. Trimming left V 5 bases short and J 3 bases short, with 14 bases between. CDR3 nucleotide sequence: TGTGCCAGCAGCGAACTAGGGGGTGTCAATCAGCCCCAGCATTTT. It yields the protein CASSELGGVNQPQHF.

This rearrangement joins TRBV3-1 to TRBJ2-1; no clear D. Trimming left V 8 bases short and J 6 bases short, with 17 bases between. CDR3 length equals 14 residues. Germline-derived CDR1 and CDR2 are LGHDT and YNNKEL (reference sequence). The CDR3 reads CASSRIPEANEQFF. Written as DNA, the CDR3 is TGTGCCAGCTCCCGAATTCCCGAAGCCAATGAGCAGTTCTTC.

The chain employs TRBV6-5 and TRBJ2-1; either TRBD1 or TRBD2 may supply D (5 bases each). The CDR3 is made up of 14 amino acids. Germline assignment: CDR1 MNHEY and CDR2 SVGAGI. V shed 2 bases and J shed 5 bases, with 10 bases lying between them. The CDR3 nucleotides read TGTGCCAGCAGTTACGAGGGACGTAACAATGAGCAGTTCTTC. Its translation is CASSYEGRNNEQFF.

The chain is built from TRBV20-1 and TRBJ2-1; D is undetermined. The CDR3 contains 15 residues. V was clipped by 6 bases and J by 0 bases, with 15 bases between them. CDR1 is DFQATT and CDR2 is SNEGSKA in the germline V gene (reference sequence). CDR3 sequence reads: CSAPLAVDSYNEQFF. The CDR3 DNA reads TGCAGTGCCCCGCTCGCAGTAGACTCCTACAATGAGCAGTTCTTC.

This chain uses TRBV30 with TRBJ2-2; 8 bases line up with TRBD2. Germline CDR1 GTSNPN, CDR2 SVGIG (reference sequence). The CDR3 length is 16 residues. V lost 4 bases, J lost 5 bases, and 12 bases stayed unmatched. CDR3 residues: CAWTIPGLVGTGELFF. The CDR3 DNA sequence: TGTGCCTGGACTATCCCGGGACTAGTGGGTACCGGGGAGCTGTTTTTT.